This T cell receptor delta chain is from a study of γδ T cells in repeated Plasmodium falciparum infection (dated by TCRdb to 2020 to 2023). At the level of the whole study: Malian children exposed to intense seasonal malaria transmission were enrolled in the natural-infection arm and compared with Australian children matched for age and gender. Four controlled human malaria infections were administered to about five malaria-naive U.S. adults over roughly 610 days by bites from P. falciparum NF54-infected Anopheles stephensi mosquitoes. Samples were collected from controlled-infection subjects at baseline, immediately before selected infections, and 21 days after each infection. The gammadelta TCR repertoires from Mali were analysed in two ways: cross-sectionally during periods with no transmission, and longitudinally across episodes of acute febrile malaria. Using both natural infection in Mali and controlled human malaria infection, the study looked at the way repeated Plasmodium falciparum infection shapes the human gammadelta T cell repertoire. What the authors observed across the whole study: Across time and infection, the Vgamma9/Vdelta2+ TCR repertoires showed a highly stable polyclonal makeup, with many TCRgamma sequences overlapping between individuals. Compared with Australian children, Malian children appeared to have Vdelta2-negative gammadelta TCR repertoires that were more clonally expanded, less diverse and less shared. The controlled-infection cohort was small, limiting analysis of inter-individual variability in gammadelta T cell responses. Generalizability was limited because the Malian cohort came from a small rural village made up predominantly of one ethnic group. In Vdelta2-negative, largely Vdelta1+, gammadelta TCR repertoires, repeated controlled infections appeared to drive waves of new clonotype selection.

CDR1 and CDR2 are drawn from the germline V gene: TSWWSYY, QGS. Measured from the cysteine to the phenylalanine, the CDR3 is 21 residues long. Only the CDR3 region is kept as DNA, spanning 63 bases read in frame from base 1. V drops 3 bases and J drops 0 bases, leaving 29 bases in between. The library was obtained by multiplex PCR. Sequenced on an Illumina MiSeq. Every sorted gammadelta T cell sample had both its TCR gamma (TRG) and TCR delta (TRD) chains sequenced. The source study handled its data this way. The repertoire analyses used clonotype tree plots, the accumulated frequency of the top 20 clonotypes, and diversity index (DI) and D75 metrics. Via CATT, TCRdb reprocessed the public reads, and rows with identical DNA were then joined. TCRdb's processing, not the study's, gives the V and J calls here. Within this sample are 53,000 or so delta-chain clones, with about 1.9% of them counted one time only. The leading ten clones occupy around 24% of the sample.

The table lists this clone with a few counts. The antigen this receptor binds is unknown. TCRdb records a much larger clone's protein for this DNA, with a difference at residue 14 that likely arises from a read error; the protein given is the translation of the DNA. For bulk TCR repertoire analysis, Vgamma9/Vdelta2+ and Vdelta2-negative gammadelta T cell populations were flow-sorted out of peripheral blood mononuclear cells. The sequenced sample was gamma-delta T cells from blood. The chain is assembled from TRDV1 and TRDJ1, with TRDD2 tentatively as D gene (9 bases match). TCRdb records no J gene; here it was assigned by comparing the DNA to germline. The receptor's source is a pool of human donors (malaria-infected and uninfected, not separated). CDR3 protein: CALGDPSYAVLGVMYTDKLIF. The DNA sequence follows: TGTGCTCTTGGGGATCCTTCCTACGCCGTACTGGGGGTTATGTACACCGATAAACTCATCTTT.